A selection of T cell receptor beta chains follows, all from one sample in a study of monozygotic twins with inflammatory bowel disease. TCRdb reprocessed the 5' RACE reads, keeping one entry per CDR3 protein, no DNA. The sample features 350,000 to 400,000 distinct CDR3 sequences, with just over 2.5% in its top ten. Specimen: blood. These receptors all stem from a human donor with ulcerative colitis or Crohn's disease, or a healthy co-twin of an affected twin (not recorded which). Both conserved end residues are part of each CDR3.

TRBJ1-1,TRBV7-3,CASSLAGGVTEAFF
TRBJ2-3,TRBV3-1,CASSRRQRPSSTDTQYF
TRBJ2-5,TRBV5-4,CASSPASRETQYF
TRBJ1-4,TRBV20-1,CSARVHSRPTNEKLFF
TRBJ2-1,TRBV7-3,CASSSSSGVPLNEQFF
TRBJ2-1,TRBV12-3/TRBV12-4,CASNSGGRTYNEQFF
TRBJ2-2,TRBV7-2,CASSSRTTRATGELFF
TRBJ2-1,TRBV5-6,CASSFALPGHNEQFF
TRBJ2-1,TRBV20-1,CSAEEGTGWNEQFF
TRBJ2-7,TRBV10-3,CAIRTTSGGYEQYF
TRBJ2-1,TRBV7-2,CASRGGRVGEQFF
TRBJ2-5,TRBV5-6,CASSLGLAETQYF
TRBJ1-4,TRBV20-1,CSASQPGRSNEKLFF
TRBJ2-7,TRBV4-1,CASSTHGTGLYEQYF
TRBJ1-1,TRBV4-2,CASSQAKRNTEAFF
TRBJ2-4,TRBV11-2,CASSLDLGLAGGLNMQYF
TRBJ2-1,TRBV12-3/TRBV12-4,CASSLGPGLVYRNEQFF
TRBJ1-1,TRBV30,CAWIRNLNTEAFF
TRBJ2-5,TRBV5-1,CASSAQEWETQYF
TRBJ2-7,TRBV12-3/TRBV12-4,CASSLDGRATYEQYF
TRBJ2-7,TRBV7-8,CASSKGTNYEQYF